The 20 T cell receptor beta chains below were found in one sample sequenced in a study of shared clonotypes between healthy human individuals. Assay used: immunoSEQ multiplex PCR; TCRdb lists only in-frame clones, some missing. The repertoire consists of a few million clones, with around 94% occurring once and the leading ten covering over 0.12%. Specimen: naive CD4+ T cells sorted from blood. Subset of the sample: CD45RA+ positively selected. Receptor source: a man aged 18-30 years in good health.

This clone has just one count. The chain's CDR3 is CASGLSRGARYDGYTF. DNA of the CDR3: TGTGCTAGTGGTTTGAGTCGGGGGGCGCGGTACGATGGCTACACCTTC. The chain uses TRBV12-5 and TRBJ1-2; TRBD1 might be the D (6 bases). Trimming removed 2 bases from V and 6 bases from J, with 19 bases in between. CDR1 is LGHNT, CDR2 FRNRAP, per germline. CDR3 length equals 16 residues.

This clone was seen a single time. The chain combines TRBV30 with TRBJ2-3, with TRBD1 matching 8 bases. CDR1 GTSNPN and CDR2 SVGIG come from the germline V gene (reference sequence). This CDR3 comprises 15 residues. Losses at the gene ends were 1 base for V and 0 bases for J; bases not matched to a gene: 3. CDR3 DNA: TGTGCCTGGAGTGGGCGACAGGGGAGCACAGATACGCAGTATTTT. It codes for CAWSGRQGSTDTQYF. Full variable domain (missing parts from reference TRBV30 and TRBJ2-3): SQTIHQWPATLVQPVGSPLSLECTVEGTSNPNLYWYRQAAGRGLQLLFYSVGIGQISSEVPQNLSASRPQDRQFILSSKKLLLSDSGFYLCAWSGRQGSTDTQYFGPGTRLTVL.

V gene TRBV7-2 combines with J gene TRBJ1-4; D uncertain. Per germline, CDR1 SGHTA and CDR2 FQGNSA. The CDR3 has 15 residues. The V end lost 3 bases, the J end lost 3 bases, and 11 bases lay between the germline ends. CDR3 DNA: TGTGCCAGCAGCTTGGGCAGCCGGGCTAATGAAAAACTGTTTTTT. The encoded protein is CASSLGSRANEKLFF.

V is TRBV9 and J is TRBJ2-1, with D perhaps matching TRBD2 (6 bases). The CDR3 consists of 17 residues. Trimming cost V 4 bases and J 0 bases, with 17 bases left between them. The germline V gene has CDR1 SGDLS and CDR2 YYNGEE. CDR3 coding DNA: TGTGCCAGCAGCAGCGGGCCCGGACCCAGCTCCTACAATGAGCAGTTCTTC. It yields the protein CASSSGPGPSSYNEQFF.

The rearrangement uses TRBV7-9 and TRBJ2-1, with no clear D. Germline-derived CDR1 and CDR2 are SEHNR and FQNEAQ (reference sequence). Trimming cost V 2 bases and J 8 bases, with 10 bases left between them. The CDR3 runs 13 residues. The CDR3 region is CASSLRGFDEQFF. Here the CDR3 DNA reads TGTGCCAGCAGCTTACGCGGCTTCGATGAGCAGTTCTTC.

The CDR3 DNA sequence: TGTGCCAGCAGTTACTCTACAGGAACGGGGACTGAAGCTTTCTTT. Amino acids: CASSYSTGTGTEAFF. This sequence joins TRBV6-5 and TRBJ1-1; a weak D match, TRBD1 (5 bases). The germline gives CDR1 MNHEY, CDR2 SVGAGI. V was pared by 0 bases and J by 5 bases, with 13 bases between. This CDR3 has 15 residues.

The chain combines TRBV18 with TRBJ2-7; 7 bases match TRBD1. This CDR3 is built from 17 residues. Germline CDR1 reads KGHSH; CDR2 reads LQKENI. Germline trimming cut 1 base from V and 2 bases from J; bases unmatched to any gene: 11. CDR3 region: CASSPRLTGTATYEQYF. CDR3 sequence (DNA): TGTGCCAGCTCACCACGCCTTACCGGGACAGCAACCTACGAGCAGTACTTC.

The rearrangement uses TRBV9 and TRBJ2-6; TRBD1 aligns across 8 bases. The CDR3 runs to 15 residues. Germline assignment: CDR1 SGDLS and CDR2 YYNGEE. The V gene end was trimmed by 5 bases and the J gene end by 2 bases; junction bases not matched to a gene: 3. CDR3 sequence reads: CASRQGGTGANVLTF. CDR3 nucleotide sequence: TGTGCCAGCAGACAGGGGGGTACTGGGGCCAACGTCCTGACTTTC.

For the CDR3, the DNA is TGTGCCAGCAGCGCTGTTTACGGGTCACCCCTCCACTTT. This sequence encodes CASSAVYGSPLHF. The rearrangement links TRBV9 to TRBJ1-6, with D uncertain. This CDR3 contains 13 residues. The germline gives CDR1 SGDLS, CDR2 YYNGEE. V lost 3 bases and J lost 10, with 11 bases in between.

The genes are TRBV7-2 and TRBJ2-7, with 10 nucleotides matching TRBD2. CDR1 is SGHTA and CDR2 is FQGNSA in the germline V gene. This CDR3 comprises 15 residues. V gave up 6 bases and J gave up 6 bases; unmatched junction bases: 11. CDR3 region: CASSPQFRTSGEQYF. DNA of the CDR3: TGTGCCAGCAGTCCACAATTCCGGACTAGCGGCGAGCAGTACTTC.

The V gene is TRBV9, the J gene TRBJ2-1; possible D gene TRBD2, 5 bases. This CDR3 contains 15 residues. V was trimmed by 4 bases and J by 7 bases, leaving 18 bases between them. Germline V gene sequence: CDR1 SGDLS, CDR2 YYNGEE. CDR3 nucleotides: TGTGCCAGCAGCCCCTTAGGTAGTAGCGCGAATGAGCAGTTCTTC. It specifies CASSPLGSSANEQFF.

J is TRBJ2-2 and V is TRBV10-3; 10 positions agree with TRBD2. This CDR3 contains 14 residues. CDR1 is ENHRY, CDR2 SYGVKD, per germline. With V trimmed by 9 bases and J by 5 bases, 6 bases remained unmatched. CDR3 region: CAISPGLATGELFF. The CDR3 DNA follows: TGTGCCATTTCCCCGGGACTAGCGACCGGGGAGCTGTTTTTT.

J is TRBJ1-5 and V is TRBV19; weak D call: TRBD1 (6 bases). The germline V gene has CDR1 LNHDA and CDR2 SQIVND (reference sequence). Trimming took 5 bases from V and 14 from J, leaving 13 bases between them. The CDR3 has 11 amino acids. The CDR3 sequence is CASSAGGLEHF. In DNA, the CDR3 is TGTGCCAGTAGTGCGGGGGGCCTCGAGCATTTT.

The chain is built from TRBV5-6 and TRBJ2-1; 8 nucleotides agree with TRBD2. This CDR3 comprises 15 residues. CDR1 and CDR2 from the germline V gene are SGHDT and YYEEEE. V dropped 4 bases and J dropped 6; count of bases not matched to a gene: 9. CDR3 protein: CASSPGTSAINEQFF. In DNA, the CDR3 is TGTGCCAGCAGCCCAGGGACTAGTGCTATCAATGAGCAGTTCTTC.

The chain employs TRBV6-1 and TRBJ2-3, with D possibly called TRBD1 or TRBD2 (6 bases each). Trimming cost V 3 bases and J 2 bases, with 12 bases left between them. The germline CDR1 and CDR2 sequences are MNHNS and SASEGT. This CDR3 has 15 residues. The CDR3 is CASSEGGQVTDTQYF. The CDR3 coding sequence is TGTGCCAGCAGTGAGGGGGGACAAGTCACAGATACGCAGTATTTT.

The chain combines TRBV11-2 with TRBJ2-7; D may be TRBD1 (6 bases). V lost 6 bases to trimming and J lost 3 bases, with 15 bases between them. Germline CDR1 reads SGHAT; CDR2 reads FQNNGV. The CDR3 is made up of 14 amino acids. Here the CDR3 DNA reads TGTGCCAGCAGAACCCCCGGGACAAGCTACGAGCAGTACTTC. Translation: CASRTPGTSYEQYF. Together with reference TRBV11-2 and TRBJ2-7, the CDR3 gives the full variable domain: EAGVAQSPRYKIIEKRQSVAFWCNPISGHATLYWYQQILGQGPKLLIQFQNNGVVDDSQLPKDRFSAERLKGVDSTLKIQPAKLEDSAVYLCASRTPGTSYEQYFGPGTRLTVT.

The chain combines TRBV11-2 with TRBJ1-1; D not resolved. The germline V and J ends were trimmed by 1 base and 9 bases, with 6 bases remaining between them. The CDR3 is made up of 11 amino acids. Germline V gene lookup returns CDR1 SGHAT and CDR2 FQNNGV. The CDR3 DNA sequence: TGTGCCAGCAGCTTAGCTGGGAAAGCTTTCTTT. This gives the protein CASSLAGKAFF.

The chain is built from TRBV5-1 and TRBJ2-7; 9 positions match TRBD1. The V and J ends lost 3 bases and 5 bases, in that order; junction bases with no gene match: 6. CDR1 and CDR2 from the germline V gene are SGHRS and YFSETQ. The CDR3 extends over 14 amino acids. CDR3 in amino acids: CASSSGQGKNEQYF. The CDR3 nucleotides read TGCGCCAGCAGCTCAGGACAGGGGAAGAACGAGCAGTACTTC.

Worth noting for this clone: This CDR3 is also generated by other DNA sequences in the sample. This sequence joins TRBV10-3 and TRBJ1-4; D remains unclear. The CDR3 is 15 residues long. Trimming took off 0 bases at V and 4 bases at J, with 9 bases between the two ends. Per germline, CDR1 ENHRY and CDR2 SYGVKD. CDR3 sequence (DNA): TGTGCCATCAGTGAGTCTCTAGGCGGTAATGAAAAACTGTTTTTT. Its translation: CAISESLGGNEKLFF.

Worth noting for this clone: At one end the junction does not follow the germline gene, possibly because of a read error. This sequence joins TRBV5-1 and TRBJ1-1; maybe TRBD1 (5 bases). The CDR3 spans 14 residues. The germline CDR1 and CDR2 sequences are SGHRS and YFSETQ. CDR3 bases: TGCGCCAGCAGCTTGGGGGACCTGAAGACTGAAGCTTTCTTT. This translates into CASSLGDLKTEAFF.